This T cell receptor (beta chain) was found in a study of T-cell memory formation after mild COVID-19. Germline V gene lookup returns CDR1 ENHRY and CDR2 SYGVKD. The V gene lost 6 bases and the J gene lost 8 bases, with 11 bases spanning the gap. The CDR3 sequence is 12 residues long. MiXCR was run by TCRdb on the 5' RACE reads, yielding one entry per CDR3 protein. The sample shows roughly 130,000 distinct CDR3 sequences, about 15% of them seen only once. Study-wide findings and caveats: Contracting clones from day 15 to 85 had balanced CD4/CD8; later expanders favoured CD4+.

This clonotype was counted only a few times. Its antigen is still unknown. Sequencing was carried out using PBMCs or a T cell subset sorted from them (not recorded which). This sequence originates from a man between 18 and 35 years old who had mild COVID-19 (a few samples of this study predate the infection). Cell type and time point are not known. J is TRBJ2-1 and V is TRBV10-3, with TRBD2 as a possible D gene (5 bases). The CDR3 is CAIRGSNDEQFF. The CDR3 region has the DNA TGTGCCATCAGGGGGAGCAACGATGAGCAGTTCTTC.